The 18 T cell receptor beta chains below were found in one sample sequenced in a study of T cell repertoires in cytomegalovirus infection. No antigens are known for them. TCRdb ran MiXCR on the reads and lists one entry per CDR3 protein. The sample has approximately 990,000 distinct CDR3 sequences; about 33% are singletons. The sequences come from cultured CD8+ T cells from PBMCs, collected from culture after CMV antigen stimulation. Source of these receptors: a human donor in good health (CMV status not recorded). Some clones in this sample may be carry-over from other donors' samples.

The genes are TRBV7-9 and TRBJ2-3; a weak D match, TRBD1 (6 bases). CDR1 and CDR2 (germline): SEHNR, FQNEAQ (reference sequence). V was cut by 6 bases and J by 4 bases, with 17 bases left in between. This CDR3 has 15 amino acids. The chain's CDR3 is CASRPPGSGADTQYF. The CDR3, as DNA: TGTGCCAGCAGACCTCCGGGGTCAGGGGCAGATACGCAGTATTTT.

The rearrangement uses TRBV12-3 or TRBV12-4 and TRBJ2-7; 8 bases align to TRBD2. J gave up 2 bases and V 5 bases, and 11 bases lay outside the gene matches. The CDR3 is made up of 16 amino acids. The CDR3 reads CASSPPAIAGTYEQYF. Written as DNA, the CDR3 is TGTGCCAGCAGTCCGCCAGCGATAGCGGGGACCTACGAGCAGTACTTC.

V gene TRBV4-1 combines with J gene TRBJ2-3; D is perhaps TRBD2 (6 bases). The CDR3 length is 17 residues. The V gene lost 2 bases and the J gene lost 2 bases, with 17 bases spanning the gap. Germline lookup yields CDR1 MGHRA and CDR2 YSYEKL. The CDR3 nucleotides read TGCGCCAGCAGCCAATACACTAGCAGGTTCTACACAGATACGCAGTATTTT. Translated: CASSQYTSRFYTDTQYF.

The CDR3 DNA reads as TGTGCCAGCAGTTTCTCTCAGACAGGGGTGGTTTATTCACCCCTCCACTTT. Amino acids: CASSFSQTGVVYSPLHF. The chain employs TRBV27 and TRBJ1-6; 8 nucleotides agree with TRBD1. The trim removed 3 bases at V and 8 bases at J, leaving 12 bases unmatched. Per the germline V gene, CDR1 is MNHEY and CDR2 is SMNVEV (reference sequence). CDR3 length: 17 residues.

This clonotype showed up just a few times. The rearrangement uses TRBV27 and TRBJ2-2, with D possibly called TRBD1 or TRBD2 (6 bases each). With 3 bases removed from V and 3 bases from J, the gap between germline ends came to 14 bases. The length of the CDR3 is 16 residues. CDR1 MNHEY and CDR2 SMNVEV come from the germline V gene (reference sequence). The CDR3 DNA is TGTGCCAGCAGTTTGATCATGGGGGGCGACACCGGGGAGCTGTTTTTT. The encoded protein is CASSLIMGGDTGELFF.

Points on this clonotype: This may be a read error, as it is one base from a much larger clone. This chain connects TRBV7-6 to TRBJ2-7, with D perhaps TRBD2 (5 bases). The CDR3 has 13 amino acids. Per germline, CDR1 SGHVS and CDR2 FNYEAQ. In DNA, the CDR3 is TGTGCCAGCAGGGGAGACTTAGCCTACGGGCAGTACTTC. Encoded protein: CASRGDLAYGQYF. Based on the CDR3 plus reference TRBV7-6 and TRBJ2-7, the full variable domain is GAGVSQSPRYKVTKRGQDVALRCDPISGHVSLYWYRQALGQGPEFLTYFNYEAQQDKSGLPNDRFSAERPEGSISTLTIQRTEQRDSAMYRCASRGDLAYGQYFGPGTRLTVT.

This clonotype was detected ten times or more. The genes are TRBV7-2 and TRBJ2-5; 9 nucleotides align to TRBD1. CDR1 is SGHTA, CDR2 FQGNSA, per germline. The V gene end was trimmed by 5 bases and the J gene end by 4 bases; junction bases not matched to a gene: 8. CDR3 length: 15 amino acids. In nucleotides, the CDR3 is TGTGCCAGCAGCAACACAGGGGGCGCAGGAGAGACCCAGTACTTC. Its protein product is CASSNTGGAGETQYF. Full variable domain (missing parts from reference TRBV7-2 and TRBJ2-5): GAGVSQSPSNKVTEKGKDVELRCDPISGHTALYWYRQSLGQGLEFLIYFQGNSAPDKSGLPSDRFSAERTGGSVSTLTIQRTQQEDSAVYLCASSNTGGAGETQYFGPGTRLLVL.

CDR3 nucleotides: TGTGCCAGCAGTCTACAGGCGAGCTCCTACGAGCAGTACTTC. Amino acids: CASSLQASSYEQYF. The chain links TRBV27 to TRBJ2-7, with TRBD1 as a possible D gene (5 bases). CDR1 is MNHEY and CDR2 is SMNVEV in the germline V gene (reference sequence). The CDR3 consists of 14 residues. Trimming cost V 5 bases and J 0 bases, with 11 bases left between them.

This clonotype appeared a few times. V usage is TRBV4-1 and J usage is TRBJ2-4, with 9 bases aligning to TRBD2. The CDR3 has 17 residues. The J segment lost 5 bases and the V segment lost 3 bases, leaving 11 bases of the junction unmatched. The germline V gene encodes CDR1 MGHRA and CDR2 YSYEKL. This chain's CDR3 is CASSHSTAGGAENIQYF. In DNA form, the CDR3 reads TGCGCCAGCAGCCACTCTACCGCGGGGGGGGCGGAAAACATTCAGTACTTC.

This clonotype has more than one count but fewer than ten. The chain carries TRBV7-2 and TRBJ2-5; 7 bases fit TRBD1. The J segment lost 0 bases and the V segment lost 3 bases, leaving 4 bases of the junction unmatched. This CDR3 has 15 residues. Germline V CDR1 and CDR2: SGHTA, FQGNSA. Here the CDR3 DNA reads TGTGCCAGCAGCTTCAGGGGGTTGTACCAAGAGACCCAGTACTTC. Amino acid sequence: CASSFRGLYQETQYF.

This clonotype was observed a few times. This chain's CDR3 is CASSSRDRIGTQYF. The DNA of the CDR3 is TGTGCCAGCAGCTCCCGAGACCGGATAGGTACCCAGTACTTC. The rearrangement links TRBV7-9 to TRBJ2-5; D gene ambiguous. The CDR3 loop spans 14 amino acids. V was clipped by 4 bases and J by 8 bases, with 17 bases between them. The germline CDR1 and CDR2 sequences are SEHNR and FQNEAQ (reference sequence).

The V and J genes are TRBV28 and TRBJ1-4; weak D call: TRBD1 (6 bases). CDR1 MDHEN and CDR2 SYDVKM come from the germline V gene. The CDR3 runs to 17 residues. With 6 bases removed from V and 6 bases from J, the gap between germline ends came to 23 bases. The CDR3 DNA reads as TGTGCCAGCAGCTCTCCCGGGGGGCGAGGAAAGGATGAAAAACTGTTTTTT. This codes for CASSSPGGRGKDEKLFF.

Written as DNA, the CDR3 is TGTGCCAGCAGTTTATCGTCGGGGGATCTATACTATGGCTACACCTTC. Amino acids: CASSLSSGDLYYGYTF. The chain couples TRBV27 to TRBJ1-2; D is possibly TRBD1 (5 bases). Trimming removed 0 bases from V and 3 bases from J, with 14 bases in between. CDR1 is MNHEY and CDR2 is SMNVEV in the germline V gene (reference sequence). The CDR3 has 16 amino acids.

To note about this clonotype: Compared with germline, one end of the junction differs, possibly owing to a read error. The rearrangement links TRBV7-3 to TRBJ2-5; the match to TRBD2 covers 7 bases. The CDR3 is made up of 14 amino acids. Germline lookup yields CDR1 SGHTA and CDR2 FQGTGA. As DNA, the CDR3 is TGTGCCAACAGCTCCCACGCGGGGGAAGAGACCCAGTACTTC. This gives the protein CANSSHAGEETQYF.

The chain recombines TRBV4-1 with TRBJ2-2, with TRBD2 matching over 12 bases. Per the germline V gene, CDR1 is MGHRA and CDR2 is YSYEKL. V was clipped by 2 bases and J by 3 bases; unmatched bases: 4. The CDR3 has 17 amino acids. The CDR3 region has the DNA TGCGCCAGCAGCCAAAGGACTAGCGGGGATTACACCGGGGAGCTGTTTTTT. It specifies CASSQRTSGDYTGELFF.

Note on this clonotype: Given a much more abundant clone one base away, this may be a read error. The chain recombines TRBV11-2 with TRBJ2-3; D is possibly TRBD1 (6 bases). Looked up from germline, CDR1 is SGHAT and CDR2 is FQNNGV. CDR3 length equals 14 residues. This CDR3 reads CASSRGSLVDMQYF. In DNA, the CDR3 is TGTGCCAGCAGCAGGGGGTCGCTAGTAGATATGCAGTATTTT.

This clonotype showed up many times. The J gene is TRBJ1-3, the V gene TRBV7-2; TRBD1 matches 7 bases. In germline, CDR1 is SGHTA, CDR2 FQGNSA. V was pared by 5 bases and J by 0 bases, with 1 base of the junction left unmatched. This CDR3 region has 14 residues. CDR3 amino acids: CASSRTGSGNTIYF. CDR3 DNA: TGTGCCAGCAGCCGGACAGGCTCTGGAAACACCATATATTTT.

This clonotype showed up many times. This chain joins TRBV7-2 and TRBJ2-2, with unresolved D. The CDR3 extends over 14 amino acids. Per germline, CDR1 SGHTA and CDR2 FQGNSA. V shed 1 base and J shed 6 bases, with 9 bases lying between them. The CDR3 spells CASSLGSISGELFF. The CDR3 nucleotides are TGTGCCAGCAGCTTAGGATCGATCTCCGGGGAGCTGTTTTTT.